This TCR beta chain was profiled in a study of T cell changes during pregnancy in multiple sclerosis. The protocol was immunoSEQ multiplex PCR, while the TCRdb copy is restricted to in-frame clones and leaves out a portion. Of under 75,000 clones listed, roughly 89% were seen once; the top ten hold under 0.6%. CDR1 and CDR2 from the germline V gene are LNHDA and SQIVND (reference sequence). This CDR3 is built from 14 residues. Trimming at V came to 0 bases and at J to 3 bases, leaving 2 bases not matched to a gene. This sequence originates from a female donor in good health, enrolled as a control in a pregnancy study. The material was CD4+ T cells from peripheral blood mononuclear cells, obtained after pregnancy. The chain couples TRBV19 to TRBJ2-7, with 7 positions matching TRBD1. The CDR3 coding sequence is TGTGCCAGTAGTATAGATCAGGGGGTCTACGAGCAGTACTTC. Translated, it gives CASSIDQGVYEQYF.